The 18 T cell receptor beta chains below all came from one sample that was sequenced in a study of identical twins. TCRdb re-called the 5' RACE reads through MiXCR, storing one row per CDR3 protein. This table holds 300,000 to 400,000 distinct CDR3 sequences, over 9% found once. This same sample was also taken into another study, of yellow fever vaccine responses in identical twins.

Sequenced input: CD8+ T cells sorted from blood. Receptors were obtained from a woman under 30 in good health.

The table lists this clonotype with a few counts. This rearrangement joins TRBV7-6 to TRBJ2-2, with D possibly matching TRBD1 (6 bases). The V end lost 11 bases, the J end lost 3 bases, and 10 bases lay between the germline ends. Germline assignment: CDR1 SGHVS and CDR2 FNYEAQ. This CDR3 has 12 residues. The CDR3 here is CALRQDTGELFF. The CDR3 DNA follows: TGTGCCCTCCGACAGGACACCGGGGAGCTGTTTTTT. Using reference TRBV7-6 and TRBJ2-2 for the parts outside the CDR3, the full variable domain is GAGVSQSPRYKVTKRGQDVALRCDPISGHVSLYWYRQALGQGPEFLTYFNYEAQQDKSGLPNDRFSAERPEGSISTLTIQRTEQRDSAMYRCALRQDTGELFFGEGSRLTVL.

Many counts were recorded for this clonotype. The genes are TRBV6-1 and TRBJ2-3; TRBD2 matches 7 bases. Germline CDR1 MNHNS, CDR2 SASEGT. Trimming at V came to 6 bases and at J to 5 bases, leaving 8 bases not matched to a gene. The CDR3 has 14 amino acids. In nucleotides, the CDR3 is TGTGCCAGCAGGGGCGGGAGCGGAGTAGATACGCAGTATTTT. Its protein product is CASRGGSGVDTQYF.

V gene TRBV7-9 combines with J gene TRBJ2-3; D is uncertain. Germline loops: CDR1 SEHNR, CDR2 FQNEAQ (reference sequence). CDR3 size: 12 residues. V was shortened by 2 bases and J by 5 bases, with 5 bases between the two germline ends. This CDR3 reads CASSLFLDTQYF. DNA for the CDR3: TGTGCCAGCAGCTTATTCCTAGATACGCAGTATTTT.

There are a few counts of this clonotype. The V and J genes are TRBV7-9 and TRBJ2-3; 9 bases match TRBD1. V was pared by 5 bases and J by 4 bases, with 7 bases of the junction left unmatched. The CDR3 covers 15 residues. Germline V gives CDR1 SEHNR, CDR2 FQNEAQ (reference sequence). The CDR3 DNA reads as TGTGCCAGCAGCAGCGGGACAGGGTTTGCAGATACGCAGTATTTT. Its translation is CASSSGTGFADTQYF.

This clonotype was seen more than once but under ten times. The CDR3 DNA follows: TGTGCACCGCGCCGCAGATCGATAGACAATGAGCAGTTCTTC. Its protein is CAPRRRSIDNEQFF. The chain is built from TRBV2 and TRBJ2-1; D is undetermined. The CDR3 contains 14 residues. Germline CDR1 and CDR2: SNHLY and FYNNEI.

The gene calls are TRBV6-4 and TRBJ2-2; the D gene could be TRBD1 or TRBD2 (5 bases each). Trimming stripped 10 bases from V and 6 bases from J, with 24 bases between. The germline CDR1 and CDR2 sequences are MRHNA and SNTAGT. The CDR3 runs 16 residues. The CDR3 spells CATRRSGTRRSGELFF. CDR3 sequence (DNA): TGTGCCACCAGGAGGTCCGGGACCCGGCGGTCCGGGGAGCTGTTTTTT.

This chain uses TRBV7-2 with TRBJ2-7, with 8 bases fitting TRBD2. The CDR3 is 15 residues long. Germline CDR1 is SGHTA and CDR2 is FQGNSA. V gave up 5 bases and J gave up 1 base; unmatched junction bases: 7. The CDR3 nucleotides read TGTGCCAGCAGCGCGGGACTAGTGGCATCCTACGAGCAGTACTTC. Residues: CASSAGLVASYEQYF.

At least ten counts were recorded for this clonotype. The V call is TRBV4-1, the J call TRBJ2-3; maybe TRBD2 (6 bases). Germline assignment: CDR1 MGHRA and CDR2 YSYEKL. The CDR3 is 17 amino acids. V lost 2 bases to trimming and J lost 2 bases, with 17 bases between them. CDR3 residues: CASSQQSRDFNTDTQYF. CDR3 coding DNA: TGCGCCAGCAGCCAACAAAGCCGGGACTTCAACACAGATACGCAGTATTTT.

The rearrangement joins TRBV28 to TRBJ2-5; 11 bases agree with TRBD1. CDR3 length: 15 residues. Germline trimming cut 5 bases from V and 5 bases from J; bases unmatched to any gene: 7. Germline V gene lookup returns CDR1 MDHEN and CDR2 SYDVKM. CDR3 sequence reads: CASSQGDRGGETQYF. Written as DNA, the CDR3 is TGTGCCAGCAGTCAAGGGGACAGGGGGGGGGAGACCCAGTACTTC.

This clonotype was counted many times. J is TRBJ2-1 and V is TRBV4-1; D remains ambiguous. CDR3 length: 11 residues. Per germline, CDR1 MGHRA and CDR2 YSYEKL. V was cut by 1 base and J by 8 bases, with 3 bases left in between. The CDR3 loop is CASSQGHEQFF. CDR3 sequence (DNA): TGCGCCAGCAGCCAAGGGCATGAGCAGTTCTTC.

At least ten counts were recorded for this clonotype. The J gene is TRBJ1-1, the V gene TRBV4-1; D unclear. Germline CDR1 reads MGHRA; CDR2 reads YSYEKL. With 0 bases removed from V and 2 bases from J, the gap between germline ends came to 10 bases. CDR3 length: 15 residues. The CDR3 protein is CASSQDRGANTEAFF. CDR3 nucleotide sequence: TGCGCCAGCAGCCAAGATCGCGGCGCAAACACTGAAGCTTTCTTT.

The chain joins TRBV5-6 to TRBJ1-1; no firm D call. Per the germline V gene, CDR1 is SGHDT and CDR2 is YYEEEE. The CDR3 length is 17 residues. The V end lost 1 base, the J end lost 0 bases, and 16 bases lay between the germline ends. The CDR3 DNA reads TGTGCCAGCAGCTTGACCGACGGGAGATATATGAACACTGAAGCTTTCTTT. Translated: CASSLTDGRYMNTEAFF.

Ten or more counts support this clonotype. The chain joins TRBV11-2 to TRBJ2-7, with a tentative D call TRBD1 (6 bases). Germline V CDR1 and CDR2: SGHAT, FQNNGV. V lost 2 bases to trimming and J lost 4 bases, with 9 bases between them. The CDR3 has 13 amino acids. The CDR3 is CASSLSDRYEQYV. The CDR3 DNA sequence: TGTGCCAGCAGCTTATCCGACAGGTACGAGCAGTACGTC.

The chain joins TRBV6-1 to TRBJ2-7, with TRBD1 matching 8 bases. The CDR3 is made up of 15 amino acids. Germline V CDR1 and CDR2: MNHNS, SASEGT. V was clipped by 4 bases and J by 2 bases; unmatched bases: 7. This CDR3 is CASSVFGQGPYEQYF. The CDR3 DNA is TGTGCCAGCAGTGTTTTTGGACAGGGTCCCTACGAGCAGTACTTC.

This clonotype has ten or more counts. The rearrangement uses TRBV7-7 and TRBJ2-1, with 7 bases aligning to TRBD2. The CDR3 has 15 residues. The germline CDR1 and CDR2 sequences are SSHAT and FNYEAQ (reference sequence). The trim removed 5 bases at V and 3 bases at J, leaving 7 bases unmatched. CDR3 bases: TGTGCCAGCAGCAAGACTAGCTCGAGCTACAATGAGCAGTTCTTC. Its protein is CASSKTSSSYNEQFF.

The V gene is TRBV15, the J gene TRBJ2-3; TRBD2 matches at 7 bases. The CDR3 is 15 amino acids. Trimming cost V 3 bases and J 7 bases; bases outside gene matches: 10. Germline V lookup: CDR1 LNHNV, CDR2 YYDKDF (reference sequence). The CDR3 DNA reads TGTGCCACCAGCAGCCGGGACTACGCCTCCAATACGCAGTATTTT. Translation gives CATSSRDYASNTQYF.

A few counts support this clonotype. The chain couples TRBV28 to TRBJ2-2, with 10 nucleotides matching TRBD2. The CDR3 is made up of 15 amino acids. Germline V gene lookup returns CDR1 MDHEN and CDR2 SYDVKM. Losses at the gene ends were 2 bases for V and 5 bases for J; bases not matched to a gene: 2. The CDR3 spells CASSLGLAATGELFF. The DNA for the CDR3 is TGTGCCAGCAGTTTAGGACTAGCGGCTACCGGGGAGCTGTTTTTT.

This clonotype was picked up a small number of times. This chain connects TRBV5-1 to TRBJ1-1; 10 bases align to TRBD1. The CDR3 has 15 residues. Per germline, CDR1 SGHRS and CDR2 YFSETQ. Losses at the gene ends were 4 bases for V and 3 bases for J; bases not matched to a gene: 6. CDR3 loop: CASSRDRGRDTEAFF. In nucleotides, the CDR3 is TGCGCCAGCAGCAGAGACAGGGGGCGCGACACTGAAGCTTTCTTT.